Each of the 14 T cell receptor beta chains below was sequenced from the same sample in a study of blood T cell repertoires in COVID-19. Sequencing used immunoSEQ multiplex PCR; TCRdb keeps in-frame clones, though not all of them. The sample includes some 340,000 clones, roughly 85% seen only once; the top ten take 3.5% to 4%. Sequences were obtained from peripheral blood. These receptors came from a woman aged 18-35 years with acute or convalescent COVID-19.

This chain uses TRBV6-5 with TRBJ2-7; the D gene is possibly TRBD2 (7 bases). Germline CDR1 MNHEY, CDR2 SVGAGI. The CDR3 length is 15 residues. Trimming shortened V by 0 bases and J by 2 bases, and 11 bases separated the two germline ends. The CDR3: CASSYSGGDTYEQYF. The CDR3 DNA follows: TGTGCCAGCAGTTACTCGGGAGGGGACACCTACGAGCAGTACTTC.

This chain connects TRBV6-1 to TRBJ1-3; TRBD1 is a possible D gene (5 bases). V lost 1 base and J lost 6, with 7 bases in between. This CDR3 comprises 13 residues. CDR1 MNHNS and CDR2 SASEGT come from the germline V gene. CDR3 nucleotide sequence: TGTGCCAGCAGTGAAGGACAGAAAAACACCATATATTTT. Residues: CASSEGQKNTIYF.

The V gene is TRBV3-1 (or the pseudogene TRBV3-2), the J gene TRBJ1-2; D uncertain. Germline V gives CDR1 LGHDT, CDR2 YNNKEL (reference sequence). CDR3 length: 15 amino acids. Trimming took 5 bases from V and 5 from J, leaving 18 bases between them. Here the CDR3 reads CASSNRGRTFYGYTF. Written as DNA, the CDR3 is TGTGCCAGCAGCAACCGGGGAAGAACTTTTTATGGCTACACCTTC.

This clone has more than one count but fewer than ten. V is TRBV5-6 and J is TRBJ1-2, with D maybe TRBD1 (5 bases). Germline V gene lookup returns CDR1 SGHDT and CDR2 YYEEEE. V was pared by 2 bases and J by 2 bases, with 10 bases between. CDR3 length: 14 residues. CDR3 sequence: CASSLRGPNYGYTF. Written as DNA, the CDR3 is TGTGCCAGCAGCTTAAGGGGTCCAAACTATGGCTACACCTTC.

The rearrangement uses TRBV15 and TRBJ2-7, with 7 bases identical to TRBD1. Unmatched junction bases numbered 4, after V lost 6 bases and J lost 2 bases. The CDR3 contains 13 residues. Germline assignment: CDR1 LNHNV and CDR2 YYDKDF (reference sequence). CDR3 residues: CATRTGNPYEQYF. The CDR3 DNA reads as TGTGCCACCAGGACAGGGAATCCCTACGAGCAGTACTTC.

This clone showed up just a few times. The chain employs TRBV5-6 and TRBJ2-5; TRBD2 agrees at 8 bases. V was pared by 7 bases and J by 2 bases, with 1 base of the junction left unmatched. This CDR3 has 12 residues. Germline values: CDR1 SGHDT, CDR2 YYEEEE. For the CDR3, the DNA is TGTGCCAGCGAGCGGGGGCAAGAGACCCAGTACTTC. It translates to CASERGQETQYF.

The chain recombines TRBV4-2 with TRBJ2-5; D is ambiguous. V was trimmed by 0 bases and J by 3 bases, leaving 8 bases between them. CDR1 and CDR2 from the germline V gene are LGHNA and YNFKEQ. This CDR3 region has 14 residues. In DNA form, the CDR3 reads TGTGCCAGCAGCCAAGAGCTGGCGGAAGAGACCCAGTACTTC. Translation gives CASSQELAEETQYF.

The chain employs TRBV7-3 and TRBJ2-1, with 9 bases that match TRBD2. Trimming cost V 5 bases and J 0 bases; bases outside gene matches: 14. The CDR3 is 19 amino acids. Germline assignment: CDR1 SGHTA and CDR2 FQGTGA. DNA for the CDR3: TGTGCCAGCAGCCCGGGACTAGCTTACGAGCTTAGCTCCTACAATGAGCAGTTCTTC. Protein: CASSPGLAYELSSYNEQFF.

The chain couples TRBV19 to TRBJ1-1; maybe TRBD1 (6 bases). Germline V gene data show CDR1 as LNHDA and CDR2 as SQIVND (reference sequence). V was clipped by 2 bases and J by 7 bases, with 11 bases between them. The CDR3 totals 13 residues. The CDR3: CASSIPTTGEAFF. CDR3 nucleotide sequence: TGTGCCAGTAGTATACCCACGACAGGTGAAGCTTTCTTT.

The V call is TRBV24-1, the J call TRBJ2-7, with D tentatively TRBD1 (6 bases). The CDR3 contains 14 residues. V was pared by 6 bases and J by 3 bases, with 14 bases between. From germline, CDR1 is KGHDR and CDR2 SFDVKD. The CDR3 loop reads CATSKAGEFYEQYF. In nucleotides, the CDR3 is TGTGCCACCAGTAAGGCAGGGGAATTCTACGAGCAGTACTTC.

This rearrangement joins TRBV21-1 to TRBJ2-7; the D segment call TRBD1 is taken from the table without a DNA check. TRBV21-1 is a pseudogene locus. This CDR3 has 12 residues. The CDR3 region is CASSKALYEQYF. The CDR3 coding sequence is TGTGCCAGCAGCAAGGCTCTCTACGAGCAGTACTTC.

The chain has TRBV19 and TRBJ1-1; TRBD1 matches at 10 bases. Germline V gives CDR1 LNHDA, CDR2 SQIVND (reference sequence). This CDR3 comprises 16 residues. The ends lost 3 bases at V and 2 bases at J; junction bases unmatched: 6. The CDR3, as DNA: TGTGCCAGTAGTATCCTAACGACAGGGGGCAACACTGAAGCTTTCTTT. Amino acid sequence: CASSILTTGGNTEAFF. Full variable domain (rest looked up from reference TRBV19 and TRBJ1-1): DGGITQSPKYLFRKEGQNVTLSCEQNLNHDAMYWYRQDPGQGLRLIYYSQIVNDFQKGDIAEGYSVSREKKESFPLTVTSAQKNPTAFYLCASSILTTGGNTEAFFGQGTRLTVV.

This CDR3 reads CASSPSDSGSYEQYF. The DNA of the CDR3 is TGTGCCAGCAGTCCCTCGGACTCCGGATCCTACGAGCAGTACTTC. The rearrangement uses TRBV27 and TRBJ2-7; D might be TRBD2 (5 bases). The CDR3 loop spans 15 amino acids. The V gene lost 5 bases and the J gene lost 1 base, with 15 bases spanning the gap. In germline, CDR1 is MNHEY, CDR2 SMNVEV (reference sequence).

The chain uses TRBV19 and TRBJ2-3; perhaps TRBD1 as D (5 bases). V lost 4 bases to trimming and J lost 5 bases, with 10 bases between them. The CDR3 totals 13 residues. Germline V gene lookup returns CDR1 LNHDA and CDR2 SQIVND (reference sequence). In nucleotides, the CDR3 is TGTGCCAGTAGTACCAGGACACAAGATACGCAGTATTTT. Its protein product is CASSTRTQDTQYF. Drawing the rest from reference TRBV19 and TRBJ2-3, the complete variable domain is DGGITQSPKYLFRKEGQNVTLSCEQNLNHDAMYWYRQDPGQGLRLIYYSQIVNDFQKGDIAEGYSVSREKKESFPLTVTSAQKNPTAFYLCASSTRTQDTQYFGPGTRLTVL.